These T cell receptor beta chains were read from a single sample in a study of blood T cell repertoires in COVID-19. The protocol was immunoSEQ multiplex PCR, while the TCRdb copy is restricted to in-frame clones and leaves out a portion. The sample gives roughly 140,000 clones, approximately 84% of which show up once; approximately 1.8% is in the top ten. The specimen was PBMCs or T cells enriched from blood (not recorded which). All receptors derive from a woman aged 18 to 35 who had been exposed to COVID-19. Both conserved end residues are part of each CDR3. The order of the fields is D gene, J gene, clone size, V gene, CDR3 protein, CDR3 DNA. D genes are given only for firm matches. A clone size is listed for some rows: how often the clone was seen (once, few, many), or a class if it is expanded.

d_call: TRBD1; j_call: TRBJ2-7; clone_size: .; v_call: TRBV7-8; cdr3_aa: CASSLRQGAYEQYF; cdr3_nt: TGTGCCAGCAGCTTAAGGCAGGGGGCCTACGAGCAGTACTTC
d_call: TRBD1; j_call: TRBJ2-7; clone_size: .; v_call: TRBV3-1/TRBV3-2; cdr3_aa: CASSQGQGEIPYEQYF; cdr3_nt: TGTGCCAGCAGCCAAGGACAGGGTGAGATCCCCTACGAGCAGTACTTC
d_call: TRBD1; j_call: TRBJ1-4; clone_size: .; v_call: TRBV5-1; cdr3_aa: CASSLVGQGMPNEKLFF; cdr3_nt: TGCGCCAGCAGCTTGGTAGGACAGGGAATGCCTAATGAAAAACTGTTTTTT
d_call: TRBD1; j_call: TRBJ2-3; clone_size: .; v_call: TRBV9; cdr3_aa: CASSVGLGTDSTDTQYF; cdr3_nt: TGTGCCAGCAGCGTAGGTTTAGGGACAGATAGCACAGATACGCAGTATTTT
d_call: .; j_call: TRBJ1-2; clone_size: .; v_call: TRBV28; cdr3_aa: CASRGLYGYTF; cdr3_nt: TGTGCCAGCAGGGGACTCTATGGCTACACCTTC
d_call: TRBD2; j_call: TRBJ2-5; clone_size: .; v_call: TRBV3-1/TRBV3-2; cdr3_aa: CASRQRFGLAGGGQYF; cdr3_nt: TGTGCCAGCAGACAACGATTCGGACTAGCGGGAGGGGGCCAGTACTTC
d_call: .; j_call: TRBJ1-2; clone_size: .; v_call: TRBV29-1; cdr3_aa: CSVEIGGGYTF; cdr3_nt: TGCAGCGTTGAAATAGGGGGTGGCTACACCTTC
d_call: TRBD2; j_call: TRBJ2-5; clone_size: .; v_call: TRBV7-2; cdr3_aa: CASSLDPGGSRKTQYF; cdr3_nt: TGTGCCAGCAGCTTAGATCCGGGAGGGTCAAGAAAGACCCAGTACTTC
d_call: .; j_call: TRBJ1-4; clone_size: .; v_call: TRBV3-1/TRBV3-2; cdr3_aa: CASDSVGEKLFF; cdr3_nt: TGTGCCAGCGACAGTGTAGGGGAAAAACTGTTTTTT
d_call: .; j_call: TRBJ1-2; clone_size: .; v_call: TRBV2; cdr3_aa: CASSVTGYGYTF; cdr3_nt: TGTGCCAGCAGTGTAACAGGGTATGGCTACACCTTC
d_call: TRBD2; j_call: TRBJ2-3; clone_size: .; v_call: TRBV28; cdr3_aa: CASRLAGARTDTQYF; cdr3_nt: TGTGCCAGCCGATTAGCGGGAGCTCGCACAGATACGCAGTATTTT
d_call: .; j_call: TRBJ2-7; clone_size: .; v_call: TRBV7-2; cdr3_aa: CASSLEGRAIDEQYF; cdr3_nt: TGTGCCAGCAGCTTAGAAGGCAGGGCAATCGACGAGCAGTACTTC
d_call: .; j_call: TRBJ1-2; clone_size: few; v_call: TRBV19; cdr3_aa: CASSIFGDYGYTF; cdr3_nt: TGTGCCAGTAGTATCTTCGGGGACTATGGCTACACCTTC
d_call: TRBD2; j_call: TRBJ2-1; clone_size: .; v_call: TRBV6-4; cdr3_aa: CASSALAGEWGEQFF; cdr3_nt: TGTGCCAGCAGTGCCCTAGCGGGAGAGTGGGGTGAGCAGTTCTTC
d_call: .; j_call: TRBJ1-6; clone_size: .; v_call: TRBV25-1; cdr3_aa: CASSDTLGDNSPLHF; cdr3_nt: TGTGCCAGCAGTGACACCCTCGGGGATAATTCACCCCTCCACTTT
d_call: TRBD1; j_call: TRBJ2-4; clone_size: .; v_call: TRBV28; cdr3_aa: CASSSPRTGGKNIQYF; cdr3_nt: TGTGCCAGCAGTTCACCCCGGACAGGCGGTAAAAACATTCAGTACTTC
d_call: TRBD1; j_call: TRBJ1-2; clone_size: .; v_call: TRBV5-6; cdr3_aa: CASRTDRGPRSYGYTF; cdr3_nt: TGTGCCAGCAGGACCGACAGGGGGCCTAGGAGCTATGGCTACACCTTC
d_call: .; j_call: TRBJ2-1; clone_size: .; v_call: TRBV3-1/TRBV3-2; cdr3_aa: CASSSTTRGGVNEQFF; cdr3_nt: TGTGCCAGCTCCTCGACGACGAGAGGAGGGGTCAATGAGCAGTTCTTC
d_call: TRBD1; j_call: TRBJ1-5; clone_size: .; v_call: TRBV27; cdr3_aa: CASSSRTGGHQPQHF; cdr3_nt: TGTGCCAGCAGTTCGAGGACAGGGGGCCATCAGCCCCAGCATTTT
d_call: .; j_call: TRBJ1-1; clone_size: .; v_call: TRBV10-3; cdr3_aa: CAITAQVGYTEAFF; cdr3_nt: TGTGCCATCACCGCACAGGTTGGGTACACTGAAGCTTTCTTT
d_call: TRBD1; j_call: TRBJ2-5; clone_size: .; v_call: TRBV5-1; cdr3_aa: CASSTGQGRETQYF; cdr3_nt: TGCGCCAGCAGCACCGGACAGGGCAGGGAGACCCAGTACTTC
d_call: .; j_call: TRBJ1-2; clone_size: .; v_call: TRBV19; cdr3_aa: CASRRTENYGYTF; cdr3_nt: TGTGCCAGTAGACGGACAGAAAACTATGGCTACACCTTC
d_call: .; j_call: TRBJ2-2; clone_size: .; v_call: TRBV7-9; cdr3_aa: CAKIKGGTNTGELFF; cdr3_nt: TGTGCCAAAATCAAGGGAGGAACGAACACCGGGGAGCTGTTTTTT
d_call: .; j_call: TRBJ2-1; clone_size: .; v_call: TRBV7-9; cdr3_aa: CASSTTETYEQFF; cdr3_nt: TGTGCCAGCAGCACGACAGAGACTTATGAGCAGTTCTTC
d_call: .; j_call: TRBJ1-6; clone_size: .; v_call: TRBV5-4; cdr3_aa: CASSLEPMAPLHF; cdr3_nt: TGTGCCAGCAGCTTGGAGCCAATGGCACCCCTCCACTTT
d_call: .; j_call: TRBJ1-6; clone_size: .; v_call: TRBV3-1/TRBV3-2; cdr3_aa: CASSQEQYNSPLHF; cdr3_nt: TGTGCCAGCAGCCAAGAGCAGTATAATTCACCCCTCCACTTT
d_call: TRBD1; j_call: TRBJ1-1; clone_size: .; v_call: TRBV6-5; cdr3_aa: CASSRQDRVQVAFF; cdr3_nt: TGTGCCAGCAGTCGCCAGGACAGGGTACAAGTCGCTTTCTTT
d_call: .; j_call: TRBJ2-7; clone_size: .; v_call: TRBV11-2; cdr3_aa: CASSLDSDFGYEQYF; cdr3_nt: TGTGCCAGCAGCTTAGATTCGGACTTCGGTTACGAGCAGTACTTC
d_call: .; j_call: TRBJ1-3; clone_size: few; v_call: TRBV28; cdr3_aa: CASQMERAGNTIYF; cdr3_nt: TGTGCCAGCCAAATGGAGAGGGCCGGAAACACCATATATTTT
d_call: TRBD2; j_call: TRBJ2-1; clone_size: .; v_call: TRBV18; cdr3_aa: CASSEASGNNEQFF; cdr3_nt: TGTGCCAGCTCAGAGGCTAGCGGGAACAATGAGCAGTTCTTC
d_call: .; j_call: TRBJ2-1; clone_size: few; v_call: TRBV12-5; cdr3_aa: CASAPGVAYNEQFF; cdr3_nt: TGTGCTAGTGCCCCGGGAGTCGCCTACAATGAGCAGTTCTTC
d_call: .; j_call: TRBJ2-1; clone_size: .; v_call: TRBV4-1; cdr3_aa: CASSLRGPFPPPTYNEQFF; cdr3_nt: TGCGCCAGCAGCCTCAGAGGGCCTTTTCCACCACCGACTTACAATGAGCAGTTCTTC
d_call: .; j_call: TRBJ2-7; clone_size: .; v_call: TRBV6-5; cdr3_aa: CASSLSPGFYEQYF; cdr3_nt: TGTGCCAGCAGTCTATCCCCTGGTTTCTACGAGCAGTACTTC
d_call: TRBD1; j_call: TRBJ1-6; clone_size: .; v_call: TRBV3-1/TRBV3-2; cdr3_aa: CASSQNDRVNSPLHF; cdr3_nt: TGTGCCAGCAGCCAAAATGACAGGGTAAATTCACCCCTCCACTTT
d_call: TRBD1; j_call: TRBJ2-4; clone_size: few; v_call: TRBV28; cdr3_aa: CASRAGGVAKNIQYF; cdr3_nt: TGTGCCAGCAGAGCAGGGGGCGTCGCCAAAAACATTCAGTACTTC
d_call: .; j_call: TRBJ2-7; clone_size: .; v_call: TRBV3-1/TRBV3-2; cdr3_aa: CASSQDQGIIREQYF; cdr3_nt: TGTGCCAGCAGCCAAGATCAGGGAATCATTCGCGAGCAGTACTTC
d_call: TRBD1; j_call: TRBJ2-6; clone_size: .; v_call: TRBV11-2; cdr3_aa: CASSLGTGGAGANVLTF; cdr3_nt: TGTGCCAGCAGCTTAGGGACAGGGGGCGCTGGGGCCAACGTCCTGACTTTC
d_call: .; j_call: TRBJ2-1; clone_size: .; v_call: TRBV4-3; cdr3_aa: CASSQDLRQSSYNEQFF; cdr3_nt: TGCGCCAGCAGCCAAGATCTGCGGCAGAGCTCCTACAATGAGCAGTTCTTC
d_call: .; j_call: TRBJ1-2; clone_size: .; v_call: TRBV6-2/TRBV6-3; cdr3_aa: CASSRTDTQNYGYTF; cdr3_nt: TGTGCCAGCAGTCGCACGGACACACAGAACTATGGCTACACCTTC
d_call: .; j_call: TRBJ2-3; clone_size: .; v_call: TRBV27; cdr3_aa: CASNSIAGPDTQYF; cdr3_nt: TGTGCCAGCAACTCAATCGCGGGCCCCGATACGCAGTATTTT
d_call: .; j_call: TRBJ2-1; clone_size: .; v_call: TRBV20-1; cdr3_aa: CSARQRGEQFF; cdr3_nt: TGCAGTGCTAGACAACGGGGTGAGCAGTTCTTC